The next 26 T cell receptor beta chains were all read from a single sample in a study of CD8 T cells in Susac syndrome. Reverse transcription of 0.5 to 1 ug RNA was performed with random hexamers. TCRdb fed the immunoSEQ multiplex PCR reads into MiXCR, producing one record per CDR3 protein. The sample gives approximately 130,000 distinct CDR3 sequences, around nine tenths of which show up once; about 0.23% is in the top ten. The specimen sequenced was CD8+ T cells from PBMCs. The receptors come from a human donor with multiple sclerosis.

The rearrangement uses TRBV21-1 and TRBJ2-1. TRBV21-1 is described as a pseudogene. The CDR3 length is 14 residues. This CDR3 is CASNQSGGYNEQFF. The DNA of the CDR3 is TGTGCCAGCAACCAAAGCGGGGGATACAATGAGCAGTTCTTC.

The chain combines TRBV28 with TRBJ2-3, with 12 bases matching TRBD2. The trim removed 2 bases at V and 4 bases at J, leaving 7 bases unmatched. This CDR3 has 17 amino acids. The germline gives CDR1 MDHEN, CDR2 SYDVKM. CDR3 DNA sequence: TGTGCCAGCAGTTTACCCCCGGGACTAGCGGGTTCAGATACGCAGTATTTT. It codes for CASSLPPGLAGSDTQYF.

The CDR3 DNA reads as TGTGCCAGCATAAAACAGGATGGGGAGGAGACCCAGTACTTC. This codes for CASIKQDGEETQYF. V and J are TRBV6-5 and TRBJ2-5; D may match TRBD1 or TRBD2 (5 bases each). This CDR3 region has 14 residues. The germline CDR1 and CDR2 sequences are MNHEY and SVGAGI. The V end lost 7 bases, the J end lost 5 bases, and 17 bases lay between the germline ends.

This clonotype was detected once. V usage is TRBV4-2 and J usage is TRBJ2-1; 7 bases map to TRBD2. Trimming cost V 1 base and J 12 bases; bases outside gene matches: 12. The CDR3 runs 15 residues. Germline V gene sequence: CDR1 LGHNA, CDR2 YNFKEQ. The chain's CDR3 is CASSQGREGLLSQFF. The CDR3 DNA is TGTGCCAGCAGCCAAGGGAGGGAGGGCCTCCTGTCGCAGTTCTTC.

This clonotype is a singleton in its sample. V gene TRBV20-1 combines with J gene TRBJ2-1; D might be TRBD1 (6 bases). Trimming removed 5 bases at V and 3 bases at J, with 17 bases between. Germline values: CDR1 DFQATT, CDR2 SNEGSKA (reference sequence). The CDR3 has 15 residues. CDR3 loop: CSAGQQGPLYNEQFF. CDR3 bases: TGCAGTGCTGGTCAACAGGGCCCACTCTACAATGAGCAGTTCTTC.

The chain combines TRBV6-5 with TRBJ1-2, with a weak D call TRBD1 (5 bases). The CDR3 has 14 amino acids. V was pared by 6 bases and J by 2 bases, with 13 bases between. From germline, CDR1 is MNHEY and CDR2 SVGAGI. CDR3 coding DNA: TGTGCCAGCAGCCCACCGGGACGCAACTATGGCTACACCTTC. Protein product: CASSPPGRNYGYTF.

The chain is built from TRBV28 and TRBJ1-5; D might be TRBD1 (6 bases). The germline V gene has CDR1 MDHEN and CDR2 SYDVKM. Trimming removed 6 bases from V and 5 bases from J, with 14 bases in between. The CDR3 extends over 14 amino acids. The CDR3 here is CASSRGFSDQPQHF. In nucleotides, the CDR3 is TGTGCCAGCAGCAGGGGTTTTTCGGATCAGCCCCAGCATTTT.

V gene TRBV6-2 or TRBV6-3 combines with J gene TRBJ2-3; TRBD2 matches at 8 bases. CDR1 MNHEY and CDR2 SVGEGT come from the germline V gene. With V trimmed by 4 bases and J by 0 bases, 6 bases remained unmatched. The CDR3 runs 16 residues. CDR3: CASSFVLAGSTDTQYF. In DNA form, the CDR3 reads TGTGCCAGCAGTTTCGTCTTAGCGGGAAGCACAGATACGCAGTATTTT.

The genes are TRBV2 and TRBJ2-3; D unresolved. Germline V gene sequence: CDR1 SNHLY, CDR2 FYNNEI. The CDR3 has 14 amino acids. Trimming stripped 4 bases from V and 4 bases from J, with 12 bases between. CDR3 amino acids: CASSGWAQADTQYF. In DNA form, the CDR3 reads TGTGCCAGCAGTGGGTGGGCCCAGGCAGATACGCAGTATTTT. Variable domain in full (rest from reference TRBV2 and TRBJ2-3): EPEVTQTPSHQVTQMGQEVILRCVPISNHLYFYWYRQILGQKVEFLVSFYNNEISEKSEIFDDQFSVERPDGSNFTLKIRSTKLEDSAMYFCASSGWAQADTQYFGPGTRLTVL.

The CDR3 nucleotides are TGCGCCAGCAGCCAAGCCCACCTCGGACAGGCAAACTATGGCTACACCTTC. Encoded protein: CASSQAHLGQANYGYTF. This rearrangement joins TRBV4-1 to TRBJ1-2; 7 bases fit TRBD1. Germline V gene lookup returns CDR1 MGHRA and CDR2 YSYEKL. J gave up 2 bases and V 1 base, and 10 bases lay outside the gene matches. This CDR3 region has 17 residues.

This sequence joins TRBV12-3 or TRBV12-4 and TRBJ2-7; D not resolved. The V end lost 7 bases, the J end lost 2 bases, and 15 bases lay between the germline ends. CDR3 length: 14 residues. CDR3 sequence (DNA): TGTGCCAGCAAATCTACCGCCAACCCCTACGAGCAGTACTTC. It translates to CASKSTANPYEQYF.

The gene calls are TRBV24-1 and TRBJ2-1; TRBD2 agrees at 7 bases. Trimming cost V 3 bases and J 7 bases; bases outside gene matches: 5. There are 14 residues in the CDR3. Germline V lookup: CDR1 KGHDR, CDR2 SFDVKD. The CDR3 coding sequence is TGTGCCACCAGTGATAGCGGGGAAGGGAATGAGCAGTTCTTC. Its translation is CATSDSGEGNEQFF.

The gene calls are TRBV4-3 and TRBJ2-1; D perhaps matches TRBD2 (5 bases). CDR3 length: 15 residues. V shed 1 base and J shed 6 bases, with 13 bases lying between them. Germline assignment: CDR1 LGHNA and CDR2 YSLEER. The CDR3 region has the DNA TGCGCCAGCAGCCAAGGTTATGCGGGCGGCAATGAGCAGTTCTTC. Protein product: CASSQGYAGGNEQFF.

This clonotype was detected once. V is TRBV11-3 and J is TRBJ2-2; D ambiguous. Germline CDR1 and CDR2: SGHNT and YENEEA. The CDR3 runs to 15 residues. Trimming took off 5 bases at V and 0 bases at J, with 10 bases between the two ends. CDR3 sequence (DNA): TGTGCCAGCAGCCCGGCGGCGGCGAACACCGGGGAGCTGTTTTTT. Translating it yields CASSPAAANTGELFF.

The chain employs TRBV27 and TRBJ2-7, with a possible D match to TRBD1 (6 bases). CDR1 and CDR2 (germline): MNHEY, SMNVEV (reference sequence). V dropped 5 bases and J dropped 5 bases, with 10 bases sitting between them. The CDR3 spans 12 residues. This CDR3 reads CASSLTGNEQYF. Written as DNA, the CDR3 is TGTGCCAGCAGTCTGACAGGAAACGAGCAGTACTTC.

The V call is TRBV7-9, the J call TRBJ2-7; 8 nucleotides match TRBD2. The V gene end was trimmed by 5 bases and the J gene end by 0 bases; junction bases not matched to a gene: 6. This CDR3 spans 15 amino acids. Per germline, CDR1 SEHNR and CDR2 FQNEAQ (reference sequence). The CDR3 coding sequence is TGTGCCAGCAGCCCTCAGACTAGCGTCTCCTACGAGCAGTACTTC. Translating it yields CASSPQTSVSYEQYF.

This clonotype was recorded once. This rearrangement joins TRBV2 to TRBJ2-7, with D maybe TRBD2 (6 bases). Germline V gene sequence: CDR1 SNHLY, CDR2 FYNNEI. The CDR3 runs to 15 residues. The V end was cut by 1 base, the J end by 4 bases, with 14 bases between. The DNA of the CDR3 is TGTGCCAGCAGTGAAGGGGACGGGAGCTCTTACGAGCAGTACTTC. Amino acid sequence: CASSEGDGSSYEQYF.

The V call is TRBV27, the J call TRBJ2-6; D uncertain. V lost 5 bases to trimming and J lost 3 bases, with 8 bases between them. The CDR3 sequence is 14 residues long. CDR1 MNHEY and CDR2 SMNVEV come from the germline V gene (reference sequence). The CDR3 bases are TGTGCCAGCAGTCAGTGGCTTGGGGCCAACGTCCTGACTTTC. Amino acids: CASSQWLGANVLTF.

V and J are TRBV4-1 and TRBJ2-7; D call uncertain. Trimming took off 1 base at V and 7 bases at J, with 14 bases between the two ends. Germline V gene lookup returns CDR1 MGHRA and CDR2 YSYEKL. This CDR3 comprises 14 residues. CDR3 sequence reads: CASSQVTALREQYF. CDR3 DNA sequence: TGCGCCAGCAGCCAAGTCACAGCCCTGAGGGAGCAGTACTTC.

The chain combines TRBV2 with TRBJ2-7; 8 nucleotides match TRBD2. This CDR3 contains 13 residues. J gave up 4 bases and V 1 base, and 0 bases lay outside the gene matches. CDR1 and CDR2 (germline): SNHLY, FYNNEI. The DNA for the CDR3 is TGTGCCAGCAGTGAAGAGCGGGAGTACGAGCAGTACTTC. Its translation: CASSEEREYEQYF.

This CDR3 is CASREREDTQYF. Here the CDR3 DNA reads TGTGCCAGCAGGGAGCGGGAAGATACGCAGTATTTT. This sequence joins TRBV27 and TRBJ2-3; TRBD2 aligns across 7 bases. In germline, CDR1 is MNHEY, CDR2 SMNVEV (reference sequence). The CDR3 is 12 amino acids. The V and J ends lost 6 bases and 5 bases, in that order; junction bases with no gene match: 2.

This chain connects TRBV20-1 to TRBJ2-7; D gene uncertain. Per the germline V gene, CDR1 is DFQATT and CDR2 is SNEGSKA (reference sequence). The CDR3 spans 12 residues. V was shortened by 5 bases and J by 3 bases, with 11 bases between the two germline ends. In DNA form, the CDR3 reads TGCAGTGCTCGTCCGGGCTACTACGAGCAGTACTTC. Translating it yields CSARPGYYEQYF.

The rearrangement links TRBV24-1 to TRBJ2-2; D uncertain. Trimming took off 3 bases at V and 7 bases at J, with 2 bases between the two ends. The CDR3 consists of 11 residues. Germline V gene data show CDR1 as KGHDR and CDR2 as SFDVKD. This CDR3 reads CATSDGGELFF. CDR3 bases: TGTGCCACCAGTGATGGCGGGGAGCTGTTTTTT.

This chain connects TRBV25-1 to TRBJ1-4; D is perhaps TRBD1 (6 bases). This CDR3 is built from 15 residues. Trimming shortened V by 4 bases and J by 3 bases, and 12 bases separated the two germline ends. Germline V CDR1 and CDR2: MGHDK, SYGVNS. The CDR3 bases are TGTGCCAGCAGTGGAGGGGGATTGGCTAATGAAAAACTGTTTTTT. Translated, it gives CASSGGGLANEKLFF.

This chain joins TRBV3-1 and TRBJ1-2; D remains ambiguous. This CDR3 is 12 amino acids long. The germline V gene has CDR1 LGHDT and CDR2 YNNKEL (reference sequence). V shed 0 bases and J shed 8 bases, with 7 bases lying between them. The CDR3 coding sequence is TGTGCCAGCAGCCAAGACGCCGCGGGCTACACCTTC. As protein: CASSQDAAGYTF.

This clonotype was counted once. The chain links TRBV29-1 to TRBJ2-7; a weak D match, TRBD1 (7 bases). With 7 bases removed from V and 3 bases from J, the gap between germline ends came to 16 bases. The CDR3 length is 13 residues. Germline V gene sequence: CDR1 SQVTM, CDR2 ANQGSEA. The CDR3 sequence: CSAGGGVGYEQYF. The CDR3 nucleotides read TGCAGCGCCGGAGGGGGCGTAGGCTACGAGCAGTACTTC.